This TCR beta chain was sequenced in a study of T cells in Graves' hyperthyroidism and ophthalmopathy. Amplification targeted TCR beta CDR3 regions from RNA transcripts. Using the HTBI primer set, a first-round RT-PCR was run on the TCR CDR3. One entry per CDR3 protein results from TCRdb running MiXCR on the multiplex PCR reads. The data show some 580,000 distinct CDR3 sequences, approximately 16% seen once. Trimming took off 1 base at V and 9 bases at J, with 12 bases between the two ends. This CDR3 spans 13 amino acids. Germline V gene sequence: CDR1 SNHLY, CDR2 FYNNEI. This clonotype has ten or more counts.

Sequenced material: blood. This chain links TRBV2 with TRBJ2-5; D is undetermined. The TCR comes from a woman between 35 and 50 years old with Graves' ophthalmopathy. CDR3 DNA sequence: TGTGCCAGCAGTGAAGACACTGCTACGTCCCAGTACTTC. It translates to CASSEDTATSQYF.